This T cell receptor (beta chain) is from a study of T cell repertoires in cytomegalovirus infection. This clonotype was counted a few times. Its target is unknown. CDR1 is MNHEY and CDR2 is SVGAGI in the germline V gene. The CDR3 is made up of 15 amino acids. Trimming shortened V by 0 bases and J by 1 base, and 9 bases separated the two germline ends. Via MiXCR, TCRdb re-called the reads, giving one row per CDR3 protein. This table holds some 800,000 distinct CDR3 sequences, almost 30% found once. The source is a human donor in good health (CMV status not recorded). Some clones in this sample may be carry-over from other donors' samples. The chain has TRBV6-5 and TRBJ2-5, with TRBD2 as a possible D gene (7 bases). Material: cultured CD8+ T cells from PBMCs, obtained from culture after CMV antigen stimulation. This CDR3 reads CASSYSRGAQETQYF. CDR3 bases: TGTGCCAGCAGTTACTCCCGGGGGGCCCAAGAGACCCAGTACTTC.